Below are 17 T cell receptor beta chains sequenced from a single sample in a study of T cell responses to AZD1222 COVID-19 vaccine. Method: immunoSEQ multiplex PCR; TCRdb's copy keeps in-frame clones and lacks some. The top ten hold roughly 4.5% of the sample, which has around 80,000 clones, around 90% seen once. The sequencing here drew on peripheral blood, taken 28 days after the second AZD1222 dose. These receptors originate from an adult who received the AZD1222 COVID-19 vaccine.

The CDR3 sequence: CAIGRGRETQYF. The CDR3 bases are TGTGCCATCGGGCGTGGGCGAGAGACCCAGTACTTC. The chain has TRBV10-3 and TRBJ2-5, with unresolved D. CDR1 is ENHRY and CDR2 is SYGVKD in the germline V gene. The CDR3 is made up of 12 amino acids. Trimming pared 8 bases from V and 4 bases from J, leaving 11 bases between.

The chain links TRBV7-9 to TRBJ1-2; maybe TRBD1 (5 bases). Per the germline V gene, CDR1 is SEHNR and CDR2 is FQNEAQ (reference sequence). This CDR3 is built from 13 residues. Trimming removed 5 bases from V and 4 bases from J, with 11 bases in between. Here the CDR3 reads CASSVDKGYGYTF. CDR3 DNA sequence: TGTGCCAGCAGCGTGGACAAAGGCTATGGCTACACCTTC. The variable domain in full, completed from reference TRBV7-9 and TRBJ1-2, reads DTGVSQNPRHKITKRGQNVTFRCDPISEHNRLYWYRQTLGQGPEFLTYFQNEAQLEKSRLLSDRFSAERPKGSFSTLEIQRTEQGDSAMYLCASSVDKGYGYTFGSGTRLTVV.

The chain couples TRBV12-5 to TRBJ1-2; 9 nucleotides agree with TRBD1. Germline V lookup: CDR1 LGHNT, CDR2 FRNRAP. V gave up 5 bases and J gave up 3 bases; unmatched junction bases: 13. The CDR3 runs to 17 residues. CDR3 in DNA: TGTGCTAGTGGTCGGACAGGGGCAACCAGACCGGACTATGGCTACACCTTC. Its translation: CASGRTGATRPDYGYTF.

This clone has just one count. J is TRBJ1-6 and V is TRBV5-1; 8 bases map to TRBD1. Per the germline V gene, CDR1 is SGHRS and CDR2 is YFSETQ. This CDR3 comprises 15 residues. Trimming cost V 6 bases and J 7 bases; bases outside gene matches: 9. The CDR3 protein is CASTSDRVENSPLHF. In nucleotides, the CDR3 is TGCGCCAGCACCTCGGACAGGGTGGAAAATTCACCCCTCCACTTT.

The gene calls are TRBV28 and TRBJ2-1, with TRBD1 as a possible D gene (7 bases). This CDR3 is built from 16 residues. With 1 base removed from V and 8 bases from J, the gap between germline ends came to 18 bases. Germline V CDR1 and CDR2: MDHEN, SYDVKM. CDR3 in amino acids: CASSLYPEGAGHEQFF. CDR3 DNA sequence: TGTGCCAGCAGTTTATATCCGGAGGGGGCCGGGCATGAGCAGTTCTTC.

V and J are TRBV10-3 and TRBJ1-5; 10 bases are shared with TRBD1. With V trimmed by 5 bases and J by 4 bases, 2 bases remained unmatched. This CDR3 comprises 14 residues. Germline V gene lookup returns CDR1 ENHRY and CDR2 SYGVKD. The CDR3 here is CAISPGQGNQPQHF. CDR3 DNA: TGTGCCATCAGTCCGGGACAGGGGAATCAGCCCCAGCATTTT.

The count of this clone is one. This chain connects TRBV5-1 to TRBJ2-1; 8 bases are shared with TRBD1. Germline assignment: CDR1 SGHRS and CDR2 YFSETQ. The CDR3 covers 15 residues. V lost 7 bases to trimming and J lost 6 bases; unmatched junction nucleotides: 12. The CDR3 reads CASSPGTGFSNEQFF. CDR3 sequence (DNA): TGCGCCAGCTCGCCCGGGACAGGTTTTTCCAATGAGCAGTTCTTC.

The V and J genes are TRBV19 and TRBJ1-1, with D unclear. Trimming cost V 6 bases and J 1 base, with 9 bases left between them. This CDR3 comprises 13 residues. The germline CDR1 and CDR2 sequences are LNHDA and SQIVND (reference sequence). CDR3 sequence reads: CASRGRENTEAFF. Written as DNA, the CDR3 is TGTGCCAGTAGAGGACGGGAGAACACTGAAGCTTTCTTT.

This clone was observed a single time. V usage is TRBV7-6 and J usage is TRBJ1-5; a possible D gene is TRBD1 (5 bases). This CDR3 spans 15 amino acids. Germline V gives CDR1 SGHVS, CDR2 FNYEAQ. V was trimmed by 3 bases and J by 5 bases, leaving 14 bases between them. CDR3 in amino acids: CASSFNQGGDQPQHF. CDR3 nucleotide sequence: TGTGCCAGCAGCTTCAATCAGGGTGGGGATCAGCCCCAGCATTTT.

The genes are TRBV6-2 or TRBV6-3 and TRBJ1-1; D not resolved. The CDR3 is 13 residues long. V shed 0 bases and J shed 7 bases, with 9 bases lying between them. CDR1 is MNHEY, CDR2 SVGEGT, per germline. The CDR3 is CASSYSRHDEAFF. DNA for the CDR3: TGTGCCAGCAGTTACTCACGACACGATGAAGCTTTCTTT.

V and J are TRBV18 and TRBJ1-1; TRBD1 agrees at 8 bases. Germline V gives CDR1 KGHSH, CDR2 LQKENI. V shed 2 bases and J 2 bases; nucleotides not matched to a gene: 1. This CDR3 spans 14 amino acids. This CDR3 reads CASSPGQGNTEAFF. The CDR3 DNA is TGTGCCAGCTCACCAGGACAGGGAAACACTGAAGCTTTCTTT.

The CDR3 spells CSAGGNYGYTF. CDR3 bases: TGCAGTGCAGGGGGCAACTATGGCTACACCTTC. The V gene is TRBV20-1, the J gene TRBJ1-2; TRBD1 agrees at 7 bases. This CDR3 comprises 11 residues. V lost 6 bases and J lost 2; bases outside the gene matches: 0. CDR1 is DFQATT, CDR2 SNEGSKA, per germline (reference sequence).

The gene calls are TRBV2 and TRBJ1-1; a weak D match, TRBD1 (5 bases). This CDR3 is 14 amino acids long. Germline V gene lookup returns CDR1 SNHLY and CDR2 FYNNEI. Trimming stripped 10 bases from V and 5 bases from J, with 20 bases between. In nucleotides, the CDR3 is TGTGCCATCCCCGGGAACTCCTGGGGGACTGAAGCTTTCTTT. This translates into CAIPGNSWGTEAFF. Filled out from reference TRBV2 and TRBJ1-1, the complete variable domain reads EPEVTQTPSHQVTQMGQEVILRCVPISNHLYFYWYRQILGQKVEFLVSFYNNEISEKSEIFDDQFSVERPDGSNFTLKIRSTKLEDSAMYFCAIPGNSWGTEAFFGQGTRLTVV.

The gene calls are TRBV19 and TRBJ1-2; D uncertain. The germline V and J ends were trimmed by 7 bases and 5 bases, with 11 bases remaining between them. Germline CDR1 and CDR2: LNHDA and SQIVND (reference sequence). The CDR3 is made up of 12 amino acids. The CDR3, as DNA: TGTGCCAGTATGCGGCGAGGGTATGGCTACACCTTC. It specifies CASMRRGYGYTF.

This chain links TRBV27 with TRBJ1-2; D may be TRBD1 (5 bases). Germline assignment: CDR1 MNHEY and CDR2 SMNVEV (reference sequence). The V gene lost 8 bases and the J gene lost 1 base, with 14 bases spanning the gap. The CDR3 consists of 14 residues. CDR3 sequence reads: CASGTRMINYGYTF. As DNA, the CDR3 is TGTGCCAGCGGGACCAGAATGATTAACTATGGCTACACCTTC.

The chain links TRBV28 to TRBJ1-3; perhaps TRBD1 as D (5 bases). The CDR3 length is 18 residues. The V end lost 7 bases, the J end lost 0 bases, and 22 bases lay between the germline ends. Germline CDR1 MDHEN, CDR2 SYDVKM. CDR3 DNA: TGTGCCAGCATCTCCGCTGGGGCAAGGAGCCGCTCTGGAAACACCATATATTTT. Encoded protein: CASISAGARSRSGNTIYF.

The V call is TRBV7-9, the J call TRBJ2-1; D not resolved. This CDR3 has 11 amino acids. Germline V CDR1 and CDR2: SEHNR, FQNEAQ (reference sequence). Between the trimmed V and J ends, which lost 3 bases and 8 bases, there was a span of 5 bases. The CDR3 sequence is CASSFIYEQFF. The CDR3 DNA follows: TGTGCCAGCAGCTTTATCTATGAGCAGTTCTTC.